Below are 13 T cell receptor beta chains sequenced from a single sample in a study of shared clonotypes between healthy human individuals. The data were produced by immunoSEQ multiplex PCR, yet TCRdb's version contains in-frame clones alone and is incomplete. There are roughly 2,300,000 clones in the sample; just under 95% occur only once, and approximately 0.41% lies in the top ten. Sample: naive CD4+ T cells from PBMCs. Subset noted: CD45RA+ positively selected. The receptor set was obtained from a man aged 18 to 35 in good health. Some clones in this sample may be carry-over from other donors' samples.

The chain joins TRBV5-1 to TRBJ1-4; no reliable D call. Deletions cut 2 bases from V and 7 bases from J, with 9 bases between. The CDR3 spans 13 residues. From germline, CDR1 is SGHRS and CDR2 YFSETQ. CDR3 coding DNA: TGCGCCAGCAGCTTTAGTCCGGTTGAAAAACTGTTTTTT. Its protein is CASSFSPVEKLFF.

J is TRBJ1-3 and V is TRBV18, with D perhaps TRBD1 (6 bases). The CDR3 extends over 16 amino acids. Looked up from germline, CDR1 is KGHSH and CDR2 is LQKENI. V lost 0 bases, J lost 4 bases, and 13 bases lay in between. The CDR3 is CASSPPRQGPGNTIYF. CDR3 nucleotide sequence: TGTGCCAGCTCACCACCGCGGCAGGGGCCGGGAAACACCATATATTTT.

CDR3 loop: CASSSPPGTHYEQYF. CDR3 bases: TGTGCCAGCAGCTCACCACCGGGAACCCACTACGAGCAGTACTTC. V and J are TRBV7-3 and TRBJ2-7; a weak D match, TRBD2 (5 bases). This CDR3 has 15 amino acids. V was trimmed by 4 bases and J by 3 bases, leaving 16 bases between them. In germline, CDR1 is SGHTA, CDR2 FQGTGA.

This sequence joins TRBV11-2 and TRBJ2-7, with a weak D call TRBD1 (6 bases). Trimming left V 1 base short and J 2 bases short, with 15 bases between. CDR1 is SGHAT and CDR2 is FQNNGV in the germline V gene. This CDR3 contains 16 residues. The CDR3 bases are TGTGCCAGCAGCTTAGTCACAGGGAGCTTTACCTACGAGCAGTACTTC. This sequence encodes CASSLVTGSFTYEQYF.

This clone is a singleton in its sample. The chain has TRBV6-1 and TRBJ1-1, with TRBD1 matching 9 bases. Per the germline V gene, CDR1 is MNHNS and CDR2 is SASEGT. The CDR3 covers 12 residues. Trimming cost V 1 base and J 11 bases; bases outside gene matches: 2. The chain's CDR3 is CASSEGQGGAFF. The CDR3, as DNA: TGTGCCAGCAGTGAAGGACAGGGGGGGGCTTTCTTT.

Notes on this clone: A much more abundant neighbour one base away suggests this may be a read error. Other DNA sequences in this specimen translate into the identical CDR3. V is TRBV9 and J is TRBJ1-1, with D maybe TRBD1 (6 bases). Germline V CDR1 and CDR2: SGDLS, YYNGEE. V lost 0 bases, J lost 3 bases, and 6 bases lay in between. The CDR3 runs 13 residues. The CDR3 DNA reads as TGTGCCAGCAGCGTAGCAGGGGACACTGAAGCTTTCTTT. It codes for CASSVAGDTEAFF.

The chain recombines TRBV28 with TRBJ1-1; 8 nucleotides match TRBD1. Unmatched junction bases numbered 12, after V lost 8 bases and J lost 7 bases. This CDR3 is built from 14 residues. The germline CDR1 and CDR2 sequences are MDHEN and SYDVKM. CDR3 DNA sequence: TGTGCCAGCTGGTCAGGGGGCGCCCGGGTTGAAGCTTTCTTT. This sequence encodes CASWSGGARVEAFF.

The chain combines TRBV10-3 with TRBJ2-6; TRBD1 agrees at 11 bases. Per the germline V gene, CDR1 is ENHRY and CDR2 is SYGVKD. The CDR3 length is 19 residues. Trimming took 7 bases from V and 2 from J; bases not matched to a gene: 13. CDR3 DNA sequence: TGTGCCATCAAGGAGCCCGGGACAGGGGGTGTTGCTGGGGCCAACGTCCTGACTTTC. It specifies CAIKEPGTGGVAGANVLTF.

The V gene is TRBV6-6, the J gene TRBJ2-1; the D gene is possibly TRBD1 (5 bases). CDR3 size: 12 residues. CDR1 is MNHNY, CDR2 SVGAGI, per germline (reference sequence). The germline V and J ends were trimmed by 4 bases and 9 bases, with 10 bases remaining between them. In DNA, the CDR3 is TGTGCCAGCAGTTCCAGACAGACTGAGCAGTTCTTC. Protein sequence: CASSSRQTEQFF.

Comment on this clone: Other DNA sequences within the sample encode an identical CDR3. V gene TRBV6-5 combines with J gene TRBJ2-2, with TRBD2 matching 7 bases. The CDR3 sequence is 15 residues long. V was clipped by 0 bases and J by 4 bases; unmatched bases: 2. Germline CDR1 reads MNHEY; CDR2 reads SVGAGI. The CDR3 DNA reads TGTGCCAGCAGTTACTCAAGCGGGATCACCGGGGAGCTGTTTTTT. It yields the protein CASSYSSGITGELFF.

The chain couples TRBV11-2 to TRBJ2-2; 11 positions match TRBD2. This CDR3 spans 15 amino acids. Germline lookup yields CDR1 SGHAT and CDR2 FQNNGV. V was pared by 5 bases and J by 6 bases, with 5 bases of the junction left unmatched. This CDR3 reads CASSTSGSIAGELFF. The CDR3 region has the DNA TGTGCCAGCAGCACTAGCGGGAGTATCGCCGGGGAGCTGTTTTTT.

J is TRBJ2-5 and V is TRBV6-5; D perhaps matches TRBD1 (5 bases). The CDR3 consists of 14 residues. The germline gives CDR1 MNHEY, CDR2 SVGAGI. With 4 bases removed from V and 3 bases from J, the gap between germline ends came to 12 bases. CDR3 nucleotides: TGTGCCAGCAGTTGGCAGGCAGGGAAAGAGACCCAGTACTTC. Translation: CASSWQAGKETQYF.

The chain joins TRBV28 to TRBJ1-2, with 7 bases identical to TRBD1. CDR1 MDHEN and CDR2 SYDVKM come from the germline V gene. The CDR3 loop spans 17 amino acids. After removal of 7 bases from V and 5 bases from J, the junction contained 19 bases not matched to a gene. CDR3 sequence (DNA): TGTGCCAGCAACCTTCAGGGCGGGGCGGGACAGCGATATGGCTACACCTTC. Translated, it gives CASNLQGGAGQRYGYTF.